Here is one TCR beta chain with its context. The CDR3 is 14 residues long. CDR1 and CDR2 (germline): SGHRS, YFSETQ. V trimming: 5 bases; J trimming: 2 bases; junction bases outside the gene matches: 2. This specimen belongs to a study of T cells in localized non-small cell lung cancer. The method was immunoSEQ multiplex PCR; TCRdb's version includes in-frame clones alone and lacks a portion of them. The repertoire holds about 52,000 clones, with around 90% as singletons. The TCR sequence derives from a female donor with stage II lung adenocarcinoma. The material was PBMCs, obtained before any cancer treatment. This sequence joins TRBV5-1 and TRBJ2-5; TRBD2 matches at 11 bases. CDR3 sequence (DNA): TGCGCCAGCAGGGCTAGCGGGGGGCAAGAGACCCAGTACTTC. Amino acids: CASRASGGQETQYF.